Listed below are T cell receptor beta chains from one sample, sequenced in a study of OX40 agonist ivuxolimab in advanced cancers. Assay used: immunoSEQ multiplex PCR; TCRdb lists only in-frame clones, some missing. The table includes over 50,000 clones, roughly 90% detected once. The sample in question was CD4+ or CD8+ T cells sorted from blood, obtained in a trial of the OX40 agonist ivuxolimab. The source is an adult with an advanced solid tumor such as melanoma, head and neck, liver or kidney cancer. CDR3s include the opening cysteine and the closing phenylalanine or tryptophan. D genes are given only for firm matches. Expanded clones get a size class; other rows say once, few or many, or leave the size out.

v_call: TRBV19
clone_size: NA
d_call: TRBD2
j_call: TRBJ2-1
cdr3_aa: CASSIVGDGGDYQFF
cdr3_nt: TGTGCCAGTAGTATAGTCGGAGACGGGGGGGACTACCAGTTCTTC

v_call: TRBV11-2
clone_size: once
d_call: NA
j_call: TRBJ1-5
cdr3_aa: CASSLGLKQPQHF
cdr3_nt: TGTGCCAGCAGCTTAGGATTGAAACAGCCCCAGCATTTT

v_call: TRBV7-9
clone_size: NA
d_call: NA
j_call: TRBJ2-3
cdr3_aa: CASSLVRYSPDTQYF
cdr3_nt: TGTGCCAGCAGCTTAGTGCGATACTCCCCAGATACGCAGTATTTT

v_call: TRBV4-1
clone_size: NA
d_call: NA
j_call: TRBJ1-2
cdr3_aa: CASSQVGSNYGYTF
cdr3_nt: TGCGCCAGCAGCCAAGTAGGGAGTAACTATGGCTACACCTTC

v_call: TRBV15
clone_size: NA
d_call: NA
j_call: TRBJ2-7
cdr3_aa: CATSTLVAGNGYEQYF
cdr3_nt: TGTGCCACCAGCACCCTCGTCGCGGGTAATGGGTACGAGCAGTACTTC

v_call: TRBV28
clone_size: NA
d_call: NA
j_call: TRBJ1-5
cdr3_aa: CASSLWGQGSEQPQHF
cdr3_nt: TGTGCCAGCAGTTTATGGGGCCAGGGCTCGGAGCAGCCCCAGCATTTT

v_call: TRBV20-1
clone_size: NA
d_call: NA
j_call: TRBJ2-1
cdr3_aa: CSARDGGLQFF
cdr3_nt: TGCAGTGCTAGAGATGGGGGACTCCAGTTCTTC

v_call: TRBV4-3
clone_size: NA
d_call: NA
j_call: TRBJ2-1
cdr3_aa: CASSPRDGSHRMNEQFF
cdr3_nt: TGCGCCAGCAGCCCCCGGGACGGGTCCCACCGGATGAATGAGCAGTTCTTC

v_call: TRBV5-4
clone_size: NA
d_call: NA
j_call: TRBJ2-3
cdr3_aa: CASSLMSTQYF
cdr3_nt: TGTGCCAGCAGCTTGATGTCTACGCAGTATTTT

v_call: TRBV11-2
clone_size: NA
d_call: NA
j_call: TRBJ2-3
cdr3_aa: CASSPDVSGGYTDTQYF
cdr3_nt: TGTGCCAGCAGCCCGGATGTAAGTGGCGGGTACACAGATACGCAGTATTTT

v_call: TRBV6-6
clone_size: NA
d_call: NA
j_call: TRBJ2-1
cdr3_aa: CASSYSVRGIGNEQFF
cdr3_nt: TGTGCCAGCAGTTACTCAGTACGGGGGATAGGCAATGAGCAGTTCTTC

v_call: TRBV4-1
clone_size: NA
d_call: NA
j_call: TRBJ2-3
cdr3_aa: CASSQDPLDTQYF
cdr3_nt: TGCGCCAGCAGCCAAGATCCGTTGGATACGCAGTATTTT

v_call: TRBV28
clone_size: NA
d_call: TRBD1
j_call: TRBJ1-1
cdr3_aa: CASSLQGSVEAFF
cdr3_nt: TGTGCCAGCAGCCTACAGGGGTCGGTTGAAGCTTTCTTT

v_call: TRBV30
clone_size: NA
d_call: NA
j_call: TRBJ2-5
cdr3_aa: CAWSERGPIRDQYF
cdr3_nt: TGTGCCTGGAGTGAACGGGGGCCTATCAGGGACCAGTACTTC

v_call: TRBV9
clone_size: NA
d_call: NA
j_call: TRBJ1-5
cdr3_aa: CASGDSNQPQHF
cdr3_nt: TGTGCCAGCGGGGATAGCAATCAGCCCCAGCATTTT

v_call: TRBV6-6
clone_size: NA
d_call: NA
j_call: TRBJ1-5
cdr3_aa: CASSYVLWGNQPQHF
cdr3_nt: TGTGCCAGCAGTTACGTTCTTTGGGGCAATCAGCCCCAGCATTTT

v_call: TRBV30
clone_size: NA
d_call: NA
j_call: TRBJ1-5
cdr3_aa: CAAGVGVHQPQHF
cdr3_nt: TGCGCCGCGGGGGTAGGAGTACATCAGCCCCAGCATTTT

v_call: TRBV28
clone_size: NA
d_call: NA
j_call: TRBJ2-7
cdr3_aa: CASSVTGQLWGYEQYF
cdr3_nt: TGTGCCAGCAGCGTCACGGGACAACTCTGGGGCTACGAGCAGTACTTC

v_call: TRBV2
clone_size: NA
d_call: NA
j_call: TRBJ1-2
cdr3_aa: CASSVWEGNGYTF
cdr3_nt: TGTGCCAGCAGTGTGTGGGAGGGGAATGGCTACACCTTC

v_call: TRBV27
clone_size: NA
d_call: NA
j_call: TRBJ1-5
cdr3_aa: CASSLGGRNQPQHF
cdr3_nt: TGTGCCAGCAGTTTAGGTGGGCGAAATCAGCCCCAGCATTTT

v_call: TRBV6-6
clone_size: NA
d_call: NA
j_call: TRBJ1-2
cdr3_aa: CASSPLAGALHTF
cdr3_nt: TGTGCCAGCAGCCCCTTGGCAGGGGCGTTGCACACCTTC

v_call: TRBV5-4
clone_size: NA
d_call: NA
j_call: TRBJ2-6
cdr3_aa: CASSLLDSGANVLTF
cdr3_nt: TGTGCCAGCAGCTTGCTAGACTCTGGGGCCAACGTCCTGACTTTC

v_call: TRBV28
clone_size: NA
d_call: NA
j_call: TRBJ2-3
cdr3_aa: CASSLLGEGYTQYF
cdr3_nt: TGTGCCAGCAGTTTGCTCGGAGAAGGGTATACGCAGTATTTT

v_call: TRBV28
clone_size: NA
d_call: NA
j_call: TRBJ1-1
cdr3_aa: CASSFTSDTEAFF
cdr3_nt: TGTGCCAGCAGTTTTACCTCGGACACTGAAGCTTTCTTT

v_call: TRBV28
clone_size: NA
d_call: NA
j_call: TRBJ2-7
cdr3_aa: CANYEQYF
cdr3_nt: TGTGCCAACTACGAGCAGTACTTC

v_call: TRBV4-1
clone_size: NA
d_call: NA
j_call: TRBJ1-3
cdr3_aa: CASSQVGGNTIYF
cdr3_nt: TGCGCCAGCAGCCAAGTTGGGGGAAACACCATATATTTT

v_call: TRBV4-1
clone_size: NA
d_call: NA
j_call: TRBJ1-5
cdr3_aa: CASSPRLGWQPQHF
cdr3_nt: TGCGCCAGCAGCCCCAGACTAGGATGGCAGCCCCAGCATTTT

v_call: TRBV4-2
clone_size: NA
d_call: NA
j_call: TRBJ2-3
cdr3_aa: CASSHSTDTQYF
cdr3_nt: TGTGCCAGCAGCCACTCCACAGATACGCAGTATTTT

v_call: TRBV28
clone_size: NA
d_call: NA
j_call: TRBJ2-7
cdr3_aa: CASSSMGGYEQYF
cdr3_nt: TGTGCCAGCAGTTCTATGGGGGGCTACGAGCAGTACTTC

v_call: TRBV28
clone_size: NA
d_call: NA
j_call: TRBJ2-3
cdr3_aa: CASSLFQGQSSTDTQYF
cdr3_nt: TGTGCCAGCAGTTTATTTCAGGGACAAAGTTCCACAGATACGCAGTATTTT

v_call: TRBV30
clone_size: NA
d_call: NA
j_call: TRBJ2-1
cdr3_aa: CAWIQDFGSYNEQFF
cdr3_nt: TGTGCCTGGATCCAAGACTTCGGCTCCTACAATGAGCAGTTCTTC

v_call: TRBV30
clone_size: NA
d_call: NA
j_call: TRBJ2-7
cdr3_aa: CAWSVGQGCHF
cdr3_nt: TGTGCCTGGAGTGTAGGGCAGGGTTGCCACTTC

v_call: TRBV15
clone_size: NA
d_call: TRBD1
j_call: TRBJ1-1
cdr3_aa: CATSTRQGVGTEAFF
cdr3_nt: TGTGCCACCAGCACACGACAGGGAGTGGGCACTGAAGCTTTCTTT

v_call: TRBV28
clone_size: NA
d_call: NA
j_call: TRBJ1-5
cdr3_aa: CASSFSRDGQPQHF
cdr3_nt: TGTGCCAGCAGTTTTAGTAGGGACGGTCAGCCCCAGCATTTT

v_call: TRBV30
clone_size: NA
d_call: NA
j_call: TRBJ2-3
cdr3_aa: CAWSITDTQYF
cdr3_nt: TGTGCCTGGTCGATCACAGATACGCAGTATTTT

v_call: TRBV7-7
clone_size: NA
d_call: NA
j_call: TRBJ2-7
cdr3_aa: CASSLAGAYEQYF
cdr3_nt: TGTGCTAGCAGCTTAGCAGGAGCCTACGAGCAGTACTTC

v_call: TRBV28
clone_size: NA
d_call: TRBD2
j_call: TRBJ2-5
cdr3_aa: CASSLERGGAEETQYF
cdr3_nt: TGTGCCAGCAGTTTAGAGCGCGGGGGGGCCGAGGAGACCCAGTACTTC

v_call: TRBV30
clone_size: few
d_call: NA
j_call: TRBJ1-3
cdr3_aa: CAWGYTGNTIYF
cdr3_nt: TGTGCCTGGGGGTATACTGGAAACACCATATATTTT

v_call: TRBV28
clone_size: once
d_call: NA
j_call: TRBJ1-6
cdr3_aa: CASSWTRVSPLHF
cdr3_nt: TGTGCCAGCAGCTGGACCCGGGTTTCACCCCTCCACTTT

v_call: TRBV6-5
clone_size: NA
d_call: NA
j_call: TRBJ2-1
cdr3_aa: CASSLGGRDEQFF
cdr3_nt: TGTGCCAGCAGTTTGGGGGGGCGGGATGAGCAGTTCTTC

v_call: TRBV13
clone_size: NA
d_call: NA
j_call: TRBJ2-3
cdr3_aa: CASSLGLDTTQYF
cdr3_nt: TGTGCCAGCAGCTTAGGCCTTGATACTACGCAGTATTTT

v_call: TRBV28
clone_size: NA
d_call: NA
j_call: TRBJ1-1
cdr3_aa: CASSPHGTEAFF
cdr3_nt: TGTGCCAGCAGTCCCCATGGTACTGAAGCTTTCTTT

v_call: TRBV11-2
clone_size: NA
d_call: TRBD2
j_call: TRBJ2-1
cdr3_aa: CASSLVSSGRYGEQFF
cdr3_nt: TGTGCCAGCAGCTTAGTGTCTAGCGGGAGATATGGTGAGCAGTTCTTC

v_call: TRBV18
clone_size: NA
d_call: NA
j_call: TRBJ2-3
cdr3_aa: CASSELGATQYF
cdr3_nt: TGTGCCAGCTCAGAACTAGGAGCCACGCAGTATTTT

v_call: TRBV7-3
clone_size: NA
d_call: NA
j_call: TRBJ2-3
cdr3_aa: CASSLIGTDTQYF
cdr3_nt: TGTGCCAGCAGCTTAATAGGCACAGATACGCAGTATTTT

v_call: TRBV27
clone_size: large
d_call: NA
j_call: TRBJ1-5
cdr3_aa: CASSPYRDNQPQHF
cdr3_nt: TGTGCCAGCAGTCCCTACAGAGACAATCAGCCCCAGCATTTT